This entry lists 9 T cell receptor beta chains sequenced from one sample in a study of technical replicates of blood from a handful of donors. Sequenced by immunoSEQ multiplex PCR; TCRdb stores in-frame clones only, minus some. The sample shows almost 90,000 clones, over 85% of them seen only once. Sequencing used T cells isolated from PBMCs. The receptors were sampled from a human donor in good health.

DNA of the CDR3: TGTGCCAGCAGCGTAGCCGTAGGACTCGGCTCAGGACTAGGCACAGATACGCAGTATTTT. It yields the protein CASSVAVGLGSGLGTDTQYF. This sequence joins TRBV9 and TRBJ2-3; 7 nucleotides line up with TRBD2. CDR3 length equals 20 residues. V lost 0 bases, J lost 1 base, and 17 bases stayed unmatched. Germline CDR1 is SGDLS and CDR2 is YYNGEE.

The chain employs TRBV2 and TRBJ1-2; D is undetermined. The germline V and J ends were trimmed by 3 bases and 4 bases, with 9 bases remaining between them. Germline lookup yields CDR1 SNHLY and CDR2 FYNNEI. This CDR3 is built from 13 residues. The CDR3 nucleotides are TGTGCCAGCAGTGATGGCAGAAGCTATGGCTACACCTTC. It yields the protein CASSDGRSYGYTF.

V is TRBV7-8 and J is TRBJ1-2, with 9 bases aligning to TRBD1. The V gene end was trimmed by 1 base and the J gene end by 14 bases; junction bases not matched to a gene: 5. Germline V lookup: CDR1 SGHVS, CDR2 FQNEAQ. This CDR3 is 12 amino acids long. The CDR3 nucleotides are TGTGCCAGCAGCTTAGACAGGGGGCCCGCGACCTTC. It is translated as CASSLDRGPATF.

The rearrangement links TRBV4-1 to TRBJ1-1; 7 bases align to TRBD1. Germline V gives CDR1 MGHRA, CDR2 YSYEKL. With V trimmed by 3 bases and J by 4 bases, 11 bases remained unmatched. The CDR3 spans 16 residues. In DNA, the CDR3 is TGCGCCAGCAGCCAGACCTCAGGGGGGATGATCACTGAAGCTTTCTTT. Protein: CASSQTSGGMITEAFF.

The chain links TRBV6-1 to TRBJ2-7; 8 bases match TRBD1. The V gene end was trimmed by 5 bases and the J gene end by 7 bases; junction bases not matched to a gene: 4. CDR1 and CDR2 (germline): MNHNS, SASEGT. There are 12 residues in the CDR3. This chain's CDR3 is CASSSQGAEQYF. The CDR3 bases are TGTGCCAGCAGTAGCCAGGGGGCAGAGCAGTACTTC.

The chain joins TRBV7-9 to TRBJ1-5; no definite D call. V was shortened by 3 bases and J by 5 bases, with 11 bases between the two germline ends. CDR1 and CDR2 (germline): SEHNR, FQNEAQ (reference sequence). This CDR3 has 14 residues. CDR3 coding DNA: TGTGCCAGCAGCTTGGAGGGTTGGGATCAGCCCCAGCATTTT. It translates to CASSLEGWDQPQHF.

This sequence joins TRBV19 and TRBJ2-1; no firm D call. Germline CDR1 LNHDA, CDR2 SQIVND (reference sequence). The CDR3 has 15 amino acids. The V gene lost 1 base and the J gene lost 5 bases, with 12 bases spanning the gap. CDR3 region: CASSIGLSTHNEQFF. CDR3 nucleotide sequence: TGTGCCAGTAGTATAGGTCTTAGCACCCACAATGAGCAGTTCTTC.

The J gene is TRBJ1-2, the V gene TRBV7-9, with 8 bases matching TRBD1. CDR1 is SEHNR and CDR2 is FQNEAQ in the germline V gene (reference sequence). There are 17 residues in the CDR3. J was trimmed by 6 bases and V by 1 base; bases with no gene match: 13. CDR3 protein: CASSLGGARTGTDGYTF. Written as DNA, the CDR3 is TGTGCCAGCAGCTTAGGTGGCGCTCGGACAGGGACCGATGGCTACACCTTC.

This rearrangement joins TRBV7-3 to TRBJ1-2, with D perhaps TRBD1 (6 bases). Trimming removed 4 bases from V and 1 base from J, with 16 bases in between. The germline V gene encodes CDR1 SGHTA and CDR2 FQGTGA. The CDR3 sequence is 16 residues long. The CDR3 protein is CASSWEGTNFNYGYTF. DNA for the CDR3: TGTGCCAGCAGCTGGGAAGGGACAAACTTTAACTATGGCTACACCTTC.